One and the same sample provided the 11 T cell receptor beta chains below, sequenced in a study of T cells in Graves' hyperthyroidism and ophthalmopathy. Amplification targeted TCR beta CDR3 regions from RNA transcripts. HTBI primers drove first-round RT-PCR of the TCR CDR3. TCRdb redid the calling of the multiplex PCR reads with MiXCR, one entry per CDR3 protein. The table includes hundreds of thousands of distinct CDR3 sequences, approximately 25% detected once. Sequences were obtained from blood. The receptors originated from a woman aged 40 to 50 with Graves' ophthalmopathy.

This clonotype was seen at least ten times. The genes are TRBV5-1 and TRBJ2-2; TRBD2 matches at 8 bases. The CDR3 spans 15 residues. Germline values: CDR1 SGHRS, CDR2 YFSETQ. Trimming cost V 4 bases and J 4 bases; bases outside gene matches: 6. DNA of the CDR3: TGCGCCAGCAGCCCGGAGCGGGAGAGCACCGGGGAGCTGTTTTTT. This sequence encodes CASSPERESTGELFF.

V is TRBV7-6 and J is TRBJ2-5, with 7 nucleotides matching TRBD2. CDR3 length: 15 amino acids. V shed 6 bases and J 5 bases; nucleotides not matched to a gene: 12. Germline values: CDR1 SGHVS, CDR2 FNYEAQ. The CDR3 nucleotides read TGTGCCAGCAGATCATATGGGACCGGGGGGGAGACCCAGTACTTC. Protein: CASRSYGTGGETQYF.

This clonotype was observed at least ten times. This sequence joins TRBV12-3 or TRBV12-4 and TRBJ2-7, with D hard to call. CDR3 size: 13 residues. Trimming cost V 7 bases and J 2 bases, with 12 bases left between them. The CDR3: CASTRGLAYEQYF. CDR3 bases: TGTGCCAGCACCCGAGGATTAGCCTACGAGCAGTACTTC.

The sample holds a few counts of this clonotype. The chain carries TRBV4-1 and TRBJ2-7, with unresolved D. Germline V gene data show CDR1 as MGHRA and CDR2 as YSYEKL. The V end was cut by 1 base, the J end by 0 bases, with 10 bases between. This CDR3 spans 15 amino acids. CDR3 sequence reads: CASSQVSGSSYEQYF. As DNA, the CDR3 is TGCGCCAGCAGCCAAGTGAGTGGATCCTCCTACGAGCAGTACTTC.

This clonotype was seen at least ten times. The gene calls are TRBV29-1 and TRBJ2-2; TRBD1 agrees at 7 bases. Trimming removed 4 bases from V and 5 bases from J; junction bases left unmatched: 4. The germline CDR1 and CDR2 sequences are SQVTM and ANQGSEA. The CDR3 is 13 residues long. Here the CDR3 reads CSVGQGYTGELFF. The CDR3 nucleotides are TGCAGCGTTGGACAGGGTTATACCGGGGAGCTGTTTTTT.

Ten or more counts support this clonotype. The rearrangement uses TRBV28 and TRBJ2-6, with D uncertain. The V end was cut by 10 bases, the J end by 0 bases, with 7 bases between. Germline CDR1 and CDR2: MDHEN and SYDVKM. The CDR3 consists of 13 residues. CDR3 amino acids: CATQNSGANVLTF. The CDR3 DNA reads TGTGCCACGCAAAACTCTGGGGCCAACGTCCTGACTTTC.

This clonotype was counted at least ten times. The chain links TRBV20-1 to TRBJ2-7; 9 bases agree with TRBD2. This CDR3 has 13 residues. The germline V gene encodes CDR1 DFQATT and CDR2 SNEGSKA (reference sequence). The CDR3 spells CSPRREGSYEQYF. The CDR3 DNA is TGCAGCCCCCGGCGGGAGGGGTCCTACGAGCAGTACTTC.

This clonotype has at least ten counts. The rearrangement uses TRBV7-2 and TRBJ2-5; 8 nucleotides agree with TRBD1. The CDR3 extends over 14 amino acids. Trimming took 3 bases from V and 5 from J; bases not matched to a gene: 5. Germline loops: CDR1 SGHTA, CDR2 FQGNSA. CDR3 region: CASSFRGLGETQYF. In nucleotides, the CDR3 is TGTGCCAGCAGCTTCAGGGGGCTCGGGGAGACCCAGTACTTC.

This clonotype showed up many times. This chain uses TRBV28 with TRBJ1-5; maybe TRBD1 (5 bases). The CDR3 extends over 13 amino acids. Trimming stripped 4 bases from V and 4 bases from J, with 8 bases between. The germline CDR1 and CDR2 sequences are MDHEN and SYDVKM. CDR3 nucleotides: TGTGCCAGCAGTTGGGGCAATAATCAGCCCCAGCATTTT. Protein: CASSWGNNQPQHF.

Many counts were recorded for this clonotype. In DNA form, the CDR3 reads TGTGCCAGCAGTATGGGACTAGCGGGAGAGAAGGCCTACGAGCAGTACTTC. This translates into CASSMGLAGEKAYEQYF. The chain recombines TRBV28 with TRBJ2-7, with 14 bases lining up with TRBD2. Trimming removed 5 bases from V and 2 bases from J; junction bases left unmatched: 8. CDR3 length equals 17 residues. Germline assignment: CDR1 MDHEN and CDR2 SYDVKM.

Many counts were recorded for this clonotype. The V and J genes are TRBV19 and TRBJ2-7, with D unresolved. The CDR3 has 14 amino acids. The V end was cut by 3 bases, the J end by 6 bases, with 15 bases between. CDR1 LNHDA and CDR2 SQIVND come from the germline V gene (reference sequence). The CDR3 protein is CASSIGSLPLEQYF. The CDR3, as DNA: TGTGCCAGTAGTATTGGTAGTTTGCCACTCGAGCAGTACTTC.